This is a list of T cell receptor beta chains from one sample in a study of cytomegalovirus exposure and HLA in healthy donors. The data were produced by immunoSEQ multiplex PCR, yet TCRdb's version contains in-frame clones alone and is incomplete. This table holds more than 150,000 clones, approximately 78% found once. The specimen sequenced was PBMCs. The receptors here all came from a woman aged 18-29 years in good health and CMV-seronegative. CDR3s include the opening cysteine and the closing phenylalanine or tryptophan.

CDR3 length: 14; V gene: TRBV6-6; J gene: TRBJ2-1; CDR3 protein: CASSATRGKGEQFF
CDR3 length: 13; V gene: TRBV27; J gene: TRBJ2-7; CDR3 protein: CASSIGSHYEQYF
CDR3 length: 15; V gene: TRBV7-9; J gene: TRBJ1-4; CDR3 protein: CASSSPGQGYEKLFF
CDR3 length: 14; V gene: TRBV6-5; J gene: TRBJ2-7; CDR3 protein: CASSRGSGRYEQYF
CDR3 length: 16; V gene: TRBV11-2; J gene: TRBJ2-3; CDR3 protein: CASSLLSQGGTDTQYF
CDR3 length: 14; V gene: TRBV27; J gene: TRBJ2-4; CDR3 protein: CASRGLAGLNIQYF
CDR3 length: 17; V gene: TRBV4-1; J gene: TRBJ2-1; CDR3 protein: CASSRDTGLAGFNEQFF
CDR3 length: 15; V gene: TRBV30; J gene: TRBJ2-2; CDR3 protein: CAWSQQLAGTGELFF
CDR3 length: 15; V gene: TRBV6-9; J gene: TRBJ2-5; CDR3 protein: CASSARWGDAETQYF
CDR3 length: 17; V gene: TRBV27; J gene: TRBJ2-3; CDR3 protein: CASSFRPLTRPTDTQYF
CDR3 length: 13; V gene: TRBV6-1; J gene: TRBJ1-1; CDR3 protein: CASSEWGQPEAFF
CDR3 length: 14; V gene: TRBV7-9; J gene: TRBJ1-2; CDR3 protein: CASSFQGRDYGYTF
CDR3 length: 16; V gene: TRBV6-6; J gene: TRBJ2-4; CDR3 protein: CASSYGAGGAKNIQYF
CDR3 length: 15; V gene: TRBV14; J gene: TRBJ1-1; CDR3 protein: CASSFEQGSNTEAFF
CDR3 length: 14; V gene: TRBV28; J gene: TRBJ1-2; CDR3 protein: CASSPWDRDYGYTF
CDR3 length: 16; V gene: TRBV11-2; J gene: TRBJ2-3; CDR3 protein: CASSLTGGSGTDTQYF
CDR3 length: 14; V gene: TRBV7-9; J gene: TRBJ2-7; CDR3 protein: CASSSSGDSYEQYF
CDR3 length: 15; V gene: TRBV18; J gene: TRBJ2-7; CDR3 protein: CASSLQPGQGREQYF
CDR3 length: 17; V gene: TRBV28; J gene: TRBJ1-1; CDR3 protein: CASGKPWEKLMNTEAFF
CDR3 length: 16; V gene: TRBV27; J gene: TRBJ2-1; CDR3 protein: CASSSLDLTSYNEQFF
CDR3 length: 14; V gene: TRBV19; J gene: TRBJ2-3; CDR3 protein: CATRRAGPADTQYF
CDR3 length: 15; V gene: TRBV6-1; J gene: TRBJ2-2; CDR3 protein: CASSRTGGVTGELFF
CDR3 length: 14; V gene: TRBV28; J gene: TRBJ1-5; CDR3 protein: CASSSGQEWQPQHF
CDR3 length: 15; V gene: TRBV28; J gene: TRBJ2-1; CDR3 protein: CASSYGDRGRNEQFF
CDR3 length: 13; V gene: TRBV6-5; J gene: TRBJ1-2; CDR3 protein: CASSSRQNYGYTF
CDR3 length: 14; V gene: TRBV7-9; J gene: TRBJ1-5; CDR3 protein: CASSIDSVAQPQHF
CDR3 length: 15; V gene: TRBV5-4; J gene: TRBJ1-1; CDR3 protein: CASSSKRHPNTEAFF
CDR3 length: 12; V gene: TRBV29-1; J gene: TRBJ2-3; CDR3 protein: CSVPSPEDTQYF
CDR3 length: 15; V gene: TRBV7-2; J gene: TRBJ2-7; CDR3 protein: CASSPPRDSSYEQYF
CDR3 length: 14; V gene: TRBV18; J gene: TRBJ2-7; CDR3 protein: CASSPAGLNYEQYF
CDR3 length: 15; V gene: TRBV27; J gene: TRBJ2-2; CDR3 protein: CASSFGTGNTGELFF
CDR3 length: 14; V gene: TRBV5-1; J gene: TRBJ2-7; CDR3 protein: CASSFTTDSYEQYF
CDR3 length: 14; V gene: TRBV5-1; J gene: TRBJ2-3; CDR3 protein: CASSLAGGSDTQYF
CDR3 length: 16; V gene: TRBV11-2; J gene: TRBJ2-3; CDR3 protein: CASSWTSGVYTDTQYF
CDR3 length: 14; V gene: TRBV29-1; J gene: TRBJ1-1; CDR3 protein: CSVQTGAVDTEAFF
CDR3 length: 16; V gene: TRBV7-2; J gene: TRBJ2-7; CDR3 protein: CASSLGEVEAALRQYF
CDR3 length: 17; V gene: TRBV7-9; J gene: TRBJ2-1; CDR3 protein: CASSPRLASPPGNEQFF
CDR3 length: 11; V gene: TRBV6-5; J gene: TRBJ2-1; CDR3 protein: CASSSDYKQFF
CDR3 length: 13; V gene: TRBV27; J gene: TRBJ1-4; CDR3 protein: CASTSTTGEKLFF
CDR3 length: 13; V gene: TRBV6-5; J gene: TRBJ2-5; CDR3 protein: CASSPSLTGPGYF
CDR3 length: 13; V gene: TRBV5-8; J gene: TRBJ2-7; CDR3 protein: CASSTRQTYEQYF
CDR3 length: 14; V gene: TRBV19; J gene: TRBJ2-5; CDR3 protein: CASSVDGREETQYF
CDR3 length: 15; V gene: TRBV27; J gene: TRBJ2-3; CDR3 protein: CASSLRASGIDTQYF
CDR3 length: 15; V gene: TRBV7-6; J gene: TRBJ1-1; CDR3 protein: CASSFWTGMNTEAFF
CDR3 length: 14; V gene: TRBV6-5; J gene: TRBJ2-7; CDR3 protein: CASSYSEGSYEQYF
CDR3 length: 14; V gene: TRBV6-5; J gene: TRBJ2-5; CDR3 protein: CASSPAAGRETQYF
CDR3 length: 14; V gene: TRBV6-5; J gene: TRBJ1-6; CDR3 protein: CASRVKQIGSPLHF
CDR3 length: 18; V gene: TRBV6-4; J gene: TRBJ1-2; CDR3 protein: CASSDSREQNGGFRGYTF
CDR3 length: 15; V gene: TRBV28; J gene: TRBJ2-1; CDR3 protein: CASSFYSPAGNEQFF
CDR3 length: 15; V gene: TRBV27; J gene: TRBJ2-7; CDR3 protein: CASSLGPVVPDEQYF
CDR3 length: 18; V gene: TRBV19; J gene: TRBJ2-2; CDR3 protein: CASSVPTSGAKNTGELFF
CDR3 length: 14; V gene: TRBV7-2; J gene: TRBJ1-4; CDR3 protein: CASSLEVQGEKLFF
CDR3 length: 15; V gene: TRBV9; J gene: TRBJ2-1; CDR3 protein: CASSVGPGGYNEQFF
CDR3 length: 12; V gene: TRBV29-1; J gene: TRBJ1-1; CDR3 protein: CSVPLRGTEAFF
CDR3 length: 12; V gene: TRBV29-1; J gene: TRBJ1-2; CDR3 protein: CSVGLIAYGYTF
CDR3 length: 15; V gene: TRBV2; J gene: TRBJ2-7; CDR3 protein: CASSIATGGPYEQYF
CDR3 length: 16; V gene: TRBV4-1; J gene: TRBJ2-1; CDR3 protein: CASSQDTQGLYNEQFF
CDR3 length: 13; V gene: TRBV5-8; J gene: TRBJ1-3; CDR3 protein: CASSRASGNTIYF
CDR3 length: 15; V gene: TRBV5-1; J gene: TRBJ1-1; CDR3 protein: CASSFMSSENTEAFF
CDR3 length: 17; V gene: TRBV4-1; J gene: TRBJ2-7; CDR3 protein: CASSQDGAGAGTYEQYF